Each of the 24 T cell receptor beta chains below was sequenced from the same sample in a study of blood T cells in healthy people across ages (dated by TCRdb to between 2014 and 2017). The protocol used for the library was 5' RACE. The sequencer was an Illumina HiSeq 2500. A second 7 to 11 cycle PCR used a sample-barcoded 5' primer and a J-beta primer mix. TCRdb ran its own pipeline on the public reads, namely fastp trimming at Q25 and MiXCR clone calling, and kept in-frame beta chains. One record per CDR3 amino acid sequence lists the most common genes and DNA. The sample table records approximately 790,000 distinct CDR3 sequences; approximately 65% of these occur just once. Of the sample, 25% to 35% falls within the top ten clones. The specimen sequenced was blood. The receptors come from a man aged 30 to 45 in good health.

In regard to this clonotype: One end of the junction fails to match germline, which may point to a read error. This chain uses TRBV12-3 or TRBV12-4 with TRBJ1-6; D gene unclear. The CDR3 is 17 residues long. The CDR3 region has the DNA TGCGCCAGCAGACACAACACCCTGGGCTCCCTAAGGTCACCCCTCCACTTT. Translation gives CASRHNTLGSLRSPLHF.

The CDR3 reads CSARRGTNTEAFF. DNA of the CDR3: TGCAGTGCTAGAAGGGGGACGAACACTGAAGCTTTCTTT. The V and J genes are TRBV20-1 and TRBJ1-1, with D possibly TRBD1 on 6 matching bases. Germline V gene data show CDR1 as DFQATT and CDR2 as SNEGSKA (reference sequence). The CDR3 runs to 13 residues. The V end lost 2 bases, the J end lost 1 base, and 8 bases lay between the germline ends.

This clonotype was recorded a few times. V is TRBV30 and J is TRBJ2-5; possibly TRBD1 or TRBD2 for D (5 bases each). Trimming took 5 bases from V and 4 from J, leaving 14 bases between them. CDR1 is GTSNPN, CDR2 SVGIG, per germline (reference sequence). The CDR3 extends over 13 amino acids. The CDR3 coding sequence is TGTGCCTGGGGCCCCGGGGCAGGAGAGACCCAGTACTTC. The encoded protein is CAWGPGAGETQYF.

V gene TRBV7-2 combines with J gene TRBJ2-1; maybe TRBD2 (6 bases). The CDR3 has 14 residues. Germline V lookup: CDR1 SGHTA, CDR2 FQGNSA. V was pared by 3 bases and J by 4 bases, with 10 bases between. The CDR3 DNA sequence: TGTGCCAGCAGCTTCGAAAGCGGGTACAATGAGCAGTTCTTC. This gives the protein CASSFESGYNEQFF.

V and J are TRBV4-3 and TRBJ1-1; D possibly corresponds to TRBD1 (5 bases). V was shortened by 4 bases and J by 11 bases, with 11 bases between the two germline ends. CDR1 LGHNA and CDR2 YSLEER come from the germline V gene. The CDR3 contains 11 residues. CDR3: CASSRSGEAFF. The CDR3 DNA follows: TGCGCCAGCAGCCGTTCGGGGGAGGCTTTCTTT.

V and J are TRBV6-2 or TRBV6-3 and TRBJ2-1; 8 bases are shared with TRBD1. CDR3 length: 16 amino acids. Per germline, CDR1 MNHEY and CDR2 SVGEGT. After removal of 2 bases from V and 7 bases from J, the junction contained 10 bases not matched to a gene. CDR3 bases: TGTGCCAGCAGTTACGCATACCCAGGGGGCGGGAATGAGCAGTTCTTC. This gives the protein CASSYAYPGGGNEQFF.

This clonotype has a single count. This chain uses TRBV6-6 with TRBJ1-2; weak D call: TRBD1 (6 bases). Germline V gene sequence: CDR1 MNHNY, CDR2 SVGAGI (reference sequence). V lost 5 bases to trimming and J lost 7 bases, with 11 bases between them. The CDR3 spans 12 residues. CDR3 DNA sequence: TGTGCCAGCAGTACTTGGACAGCTGGCTACACCTTC. This codes for CASSTWTAGYTF.

J is TRBJ2-7 and V is TRBV5-1; 7 bases fit TRBD1. Unmatched junction bases numbered 8, after V lost 5 bases and J lost 0 bases. The germline gives CDR1 SGHRS, CDR2 YFSETQ. The CDR3 sequence is 15 residues long. This CDR3 reads CASRTGWSTSYEQYF. CDR3 DNA sequence: TGCGCCAGCAGGACAGGGTGGTCGACCTCCTACGAGCAGTACTTC.

The chain carries TRBV7-2 and TRBJ2-1; the match to TRBD2 covers 15 bases. CDR1 SGHTA and CDR2 FQGNSA come from the germline V gene. This CDR3 has 17 residues. Germline trimming cut 4 bases from V and 6 bases from J; bases unmatched to any gene: 7. The CDR3 spells CASSSGLAGGRINEQFF. The CDR3 nucleotides are TGTGCCAGCAGCTCAGGACTAGCGGGGGGGCGGATCAATGAGCAGTTCTTC. The full variable domain, its missing parts supplied by reference TRBV7-2 and TRBJ2-1, is GAGVSQSPSNKVTEKGKDVELRCDPISGHTALYWYRQSLGQGLEFLIYFQGNSAPDKSGLPSDRFSAERTGGSVSTLTIQRTQQEDSAVYLCASSSGLAGGRINEQFFGPGTRLTVL.

This clonotype was observed once. The chain links TRBV2 to TRBJ2-4, with D unclear. The germline CDR1 and CDR2 sequences are SNHLY and FYNNEI. This CDR3 has 9 residues. V lost 3 bases and J lost 15, with 6 bases in between. The CDR3 sequence: CASSDVMYF. The CDR3 coding sequence is TGTGCCAGCAGTGATGTTATGTACTTC.

This clonotype came up once. A read error may produce the germline difference seen at one junction end. The CDR3 is CACSLFNADTQYF. CDR3 nucleotide sequence: TGTGCCTGCAGCCTGTTTAATGCAGATACGCAGTATTTT. This rearrangement joins TRBV11-2 to TRBJ2-3; D unresolved. Germline assignment: CDR1 SGHAT and CDR2 FQNNGV. The CDR3 contains 13 residues.

In this sample, this clonotype turned up once. The rearrangement joins TRBV20-1 to TRBJ1-3; D possibly corresponds to TRBD1 (6 bases). The V gene's germline CDR1 is DFQATT and CDR2 SNEGSKA (reference sequence). The CDR3 is 15 amino acids. The ends were cut back, 1 base at V and 2 bases at J, with 12 bases in the middle. CDR3 in amino acids: CSARATGTPGNTIYF. As DNA, the CDR3 is TGCAGTGCTAGAGCTACAGGGACCCCTGGAAACACCATATATTTT.

The CDR3 DNA reads TGTGCCAGCGCAAGTCAGGGGGCAGGTGGCTACACCTTC. Amino acid sequence: CASASQGAGGYTF. The V call is TRBV9, the J call TRBJ1-2, with 8 nucleotides matching TRBD1. Germline V gene sequence: CDR1 SGDLS, CDR2 YYNGEE. V dropped 7 bases and J dropped 7; count of bases not matched to a gene: 9. The CDR3 runs 13 residues.

The chain combines TRBV29-1 with TRBJ1-1; D gene uncertain. V was trimmed by 5 bases and J by 4 bases, leaving 14 bases between them. CDR3 length equals 13 residues. Per germline, CDR1 SQVTM and CDR2 ANQGSEA. The CDR3 DNA sequence: TGCAGCGTTTCCGGGTCTTTCGCCACTGAAGCTTTCTTT. Amino acid sequence: CSVSGSFATEAFF.

V usage is TRBV7-3 and J usage is TRBJ2-3; D not certain. Deletions cut 1 base from V and 6 bases from J, with 11 bases between. The CDR3 sequence is 14 residues long. CDR1 is SGHTA and CDR2 is FQGTGA in the germline V gene. This chain's CDR3 is CASSLITSKDTQYF. Here the CDR3 DNA reads TGTGCCAGCAGCTTAATTACCAGTAAGGATACGCAGTATTTT.

This clonotype was counted once. The chain combines TRBV9 with TRBJ2-5; D ambiguous. The CDR3 extends over 14 amino acids. The ends were cut back, 3 bases at V and 4 bases at J, with 13 bases in the middle. Germline values: CDR1 SGDLS, CDR2 YYNGEE. CDR3 nucleotides: TGTGCCAGCAGCGGAGGCACGCTGGGAGAGACCCAGTACTTC. The encoded protein is CASSGGTLGETQYF.

The chain links TRBV7-9 to TRBJ2-5; no clear D gene. Germline V gene lookup returns CDR1 SEHNR and CDR2 FQNEAQ (reference sequence). This CDR3 contains 13 residues. Trimming shortened V by 1 base and J by 4 bases, and 7 bases separated the two germline ends. In DNA form, the CDR3 reads TGTGCCAGCAGCTTAGAGGGCCCAGAGACCCAGTACTTC. Encoded protein: CASSLEGPETQYF.

The V call is TRBV20-1, the J call TRBJ2-4; tentative D call: TRBD1 (6 bases). Gene TRBJ2-7 matches the end of the DNA better, so the J call may be wrong. This CDR3 has 12 amino acids. Germline assignment: CDR1 DFQATT and CDR2 SNEGSKA (reference sequence). CDR3 region: CSAPLDSYEQYF. CDR3 sequence (DNA): TGCAGTGCCCCTTTGGACAGCTACGAGCAGTACTTC.

The gene calls are TRBV14 and TRBJ2-4; D perhaps matches TRBD1 (6 bases). V lost 3 bases and J lost 13, with 22 bases in between. The CDR3 consists of 15 residues. CDR1 is SGHDN and CDR2 is FVKESK in the germline V gene. The CDR3 loop reads CASSHGEHLEGEQYF. CDR3 bases: TGTGCCAGCAGCCATGGGGAACATCTCGAGGGGGAGCAGTACTTC.

This clonotype was observed a handful of times. This chain links TRBV20-1 with TRBJ2-3; possible D gene TRBD2, 5 bases. The V and J ends lost 0 bases and 2 bases respectively, with 18 bases between them. Germline CDR1 and CDR2: DFQATT and SNEGSKA (reference sequence). There are 17 residues in the CDR3. The CDR3 region has the DNA TGCAGTGCTAGAGATCGGTGGGTACGGGAAACCACAGATACGCAGTATTTT. As protein: CSARDRWVRETTDTQYF.

This chain's CDR3 is CATSDSTALYGYTF. DNA of the CDR3: TGTGCCACCAGTGATTCTACAGCGCTATATGGCTACACCTTC. The chain combines TRBV24-1 with TRBJ1-2, with unresolved D. Looked up from germline, CDR1 is KGHDR and CDR2 is SFDVKD. This CDR3 has 14 amino acids. Deletions cut 2 bases from V and 5 bases from J, with 11 bases between.

The DNA of the CDR3 is TGTGCCAGCAGTTGGACTAGCGGGGCGTCCTACAATGAGCAGTTCTTC. Protein product: CASSWTSGASYNEQFF. The chain couples TRBV27 to TRBJ2-1; 12 nucleotides match TRBD2. The CDR3 sequence is 16 residues long. Unmatched junction bases numbered 2, after V lost 4 bases and J lost 1 base. The germline gives CDR1 MNHEY, CDR2 SMNVEV (reference sequence).

The sample holds a few counts of this clonotype. The V call is TRBV12-3 or TRBV12-4, the J call TRBJ1-4; D remains unclear. V gave up 2 bases and J gave up 7 bases, with 8 bases separating them. This CDR3 has 13 residues. CDR3 loop: CASSLWGAEKLFF. Here the CDR3 DNA reads TGTGCCAGCAGTTTATGGGGAGCTGAAAAACTGTTTTTT.

The rearrangement links TRBV12-3 or TRBV12-4 to TRBJ2-7, with TRBD1 matching over 8 bases. This CDR3 has 15 amino acids. Unmatched junction bases numbered 9, after V lost 6 bases and J lost 2 bases. The DNA of the CDR3 is TGTGCCAGCAGCCGCGGGACAGGAGATACCTACGAGCAGTACTTC. Translating it yields CASSRGTGDTYEQYF.